Included here is one T cell receptor beta chain sequence, with context. This specimen comes from a study of blood T cell repertoires in COVID-19. Study summary: Collection of acute and convalescent COVID-19 samples took place in the United States, Italy and Spain. In each case, the material was cDNA or gDNA derived from T cells, B-cell-depleted T cells, or PBMCs.

As handled by the study authors: Amplification with reference gene primers provided the estimates of nucleated cell counts. Generated by immunoSEQ multiplex PCR, the TCRdb table keeps only in-frame clones and is missing some. V and J calls and clone size are copied from that table; D and trimming were computed from the DNA. The table lists around 200,000 clones, roughly 84% of them singletons. This clonotype was sampled from a woman of 80 years or more with active or convalescent COVID-19. Sequencing was performed on peripheral blood.

The CDR3: CASSDGTAFYEQYF. The CDR3 DNA sequence: TGTGCCAGCAGTGATGGGACAGCCTTCTACGAGCAGTACTTC. The chain recombines TRBV2 with TRBJ2-7; TRBD1 matches at 7 bases. Trimming removed 3 bases from V and 3 bases from J; junction bases left unmatched: 5. The CDR3 extends over 14 amino acids. Germline CDR1 SNHLY, CDR2 FYNNEI. The full variable domain, completed using reference TRBV2 and TRBJ2-7, is EPEVTQTPSHQVTQMGQEVILRCVPISNHLYFYWYRQILGQKVEFLVSFYNNEISEKSEIFDDQFSVERPDGSNFTLKIRSTKLEDSAMYFCASSDGTAFYEQYFGPGTRLTVT.